The 19 T cell receptor beta chains presented below share a single source sample, sequenced in a study. TCRdb ran MiXCR on the 5' RACE reads and lists one entry per CDR3 protein. The sample lists more than 55,000 distinct CDR3 sequences; about 25% were seen once. Treg sorting used a CD4+CD25+CD127-/low gate. Sequences were obtained from tumor-infiltrating Tregs sorted from the breast tumor. The receptors shown here come from a female donor with breast cancer.

This clonotype was seen more than once but under ten times. DNA for the CDR3: TGTGCCAGCAGCTTAGCGGCCCGGGGTTCACCCCTCCACTTT. It is translated as CASSLAARGSPLHF. The chain recombines TRBV7-9 with TRBJ1-6, with D hard to call. CDR3 size: 14 residues. Trimming took 0 bases from V and 9 from J, leaving 9 bases between them. Germline CDR1 and CDR2: SEHNR and FQNEAQ (reference sequence).

V and J are TRBV10-3 and TRBJ2-1, with 10 positions matching TRBD2. V was clipped by 10 bases and J by 0 bases; unmatched bases: 9. The V gene's germline CDR1 is ENHRY and CDR2 SYGVKD. There are 16 residues in the CDR3. The CDR3 spells CATRAASGSSYNEQFF. CDR3 coding DNA: TGTGCCACCCGGGCGGCTAGCGGGAGCTCCTACAATGAGCAGTTCTTC.

CDR3 residues: CASSLDLNSYGYTF. CDR3 nucleotide sequence: TGTGCCAGCAGCTTAGATCTAAATAGCTATGGCTACACCTTC. V gene TRBV7-8 combines with J gene TRBJ1-2, with no clear D. The CDR3 extends over 14 amino acids. CDR1 and CDR2 (germline): SGHVS, FQNEAQ. V lost 1 base to trimming and J lost 4 bases, with 10 bases between them.

This clonotype was counted ten times or more. The V and J genes are TRBV7-9 and TRBJ2-1; TRBD2 is a possible D gene (5 bases). Trimming took 1 base from V and 4 from J, leaving 8 bases between them. Germline V gene data show CDR1 as SEHNR and CDR2 as FQNEAQ (reference sequence). The CDR3 is 14 amino acids. CDR3 loop: CASSLVSGYNEQFF. The CDR3 DNA reads as TGTGCCAGCAGCTTAGTGTCGGGGTACAATGAGCAGTTCTTC. The whole variable domain, filled in from reference TRBV7-9 and TRBJ2-1, reads DTGVSQNPRHKITKRGQNVTFRCDPISEHNRLYWYRQTLGQGPEFLTYFQNEAQLEKSRLLSDRFSAERPKGSFSTLEIQRTEQGDSAMYLCASSLVSGYNEQFFGPGTRLTVL.

The chain employs TRBV5-1 and TRBJ2-1; 9 nucleotides line up with TRBD2. V gave up 1 base and J gave up 3 bases; unmatched junction bases: 8. The CDR3 extends over 17 amino acids. Germline-derived CDR1 and CDR2 are SGHRS and YFSETQ. CDR3 in amino acids: CASSLSTLAGNYNEQFF. CDR3 nucleotides: TGCGCCAGCAGCTTGAGTACGCTAGCGGGAAACTACAATGAGCAGTTCTTC.

V gene TRBV4-3 combines with J gene TRBJ1-1; no definite D call. Germline V gene data show CDR1 as LGHNA and CDR2 as YSLEER. Trimming took off 0 bases at V and 1 base at J, with 9 bases between the two ends. The CDR3 is 15 amino acids. The CDR3 coding sequence is TGCGCCAGCAGCCAAGATCCCCTAGGGAACACTGAAGCTTTCTTT. Its translation is CASSQDPLGNTEAFF.

Turning to this clonotype: This may stem from a read error, because a much larger clone lies one nucleotide away. This chain connects TRBV4-1 to TRBJ1-1, with 9 bases identical to TRBD1. The V gene's germline CDR1 is MGHRA and CDR2 YSYEKL. After removal of 2 bases from V and 5 bases from J, the junction contained 15 bases not matched to a gene. The CDR3 sequence is 18 residues long. CDR3 DNA sequence: TGCGCCAGCAGCCAAACCACGCCAATACAGGGGGCCGGGACTGAAGCTTTCTTT. It encodes CASSQTTPIQGAGTEAFF.

There are many counts of this clonotype. This chain joins TRBV20-1 and TRBJ2-5; 12 bases match TRBD2. The length of the CDR3 is 16 residues. Germline CDR1 and CDR2: DFQATT and SNEGSKA (reference sequence). The trim removed 3 bases at V and 5 bases at J, leaving 10 bases unmatched. The CDR3 nucleotides read TGCAGTGCTAGTGGGGCTAGCGGGAGGGCTCGGGAGACCCAGTACTTC. Amino acid sequence: CSASGASGRARETQYF.

The chain recombines TRBV3-1 with TRBJ1-2, with D possibly TRBD1 on 6 matching bases. V was pared by 4 bases and J by 0 bases, with 27 bases between. CDR1 and CDR2 from the germline V gene are LGHDT and YNNKEL (reference sequence). This CDR3 has 20 amino acids. This CDR3 is CASSRVTRGAGVRANYGYTF. In nucleotides, the CDR3 is TGTGCCAGCAGCCGGGTAACGAGGGGGGCTGGTGTAAGAGCTAACTATGGCTACACCTTC.

This clonotype was observed a few times. J is TRBJ2-7 and V is TRBV6-5; D not certain. CDR1 is MNHEY, CDR2 SVGAGI, per germline. The V end lost 7 bases, the J end lost 3 bases, and 19 bases lay between the germline ends. The CDR3 extends over 15 amino acids. CDR3 sequence: CASNPEPLYGYEQYF. CDR3 sequence (DNA): TGTGCCAGCAATCCCGAACCCTTGTACGGCTACGAGCAGTACTTC.

As to this clonotype: It may be a read error: a sequence one base away is much more abundant. The DNA for the CDR3 is TGTGCCGGCAGCTTAGCCAGCGGGGATCAAGAGACCCAGTACTTC. It translates to CAGSLASGDQETQYF. This chain connects TRBV7-2 to TRBJ2-5; 7 bases are a match to TRBD2. The CDR3 spans 15 residues. The germline V gene has CDR1 SGHTA and CDR2 FQGNSA.

The chain employs TRBV6-1 and TRBJ2-5; no reliable D call. Trimming removed 1 base at V and 1 base at J, with 4 bases between. This CDR3 is built from 13 residues. Germline-derived CDR1 and CDR2 are MNHNS and SASEGT. The CDR3 sequence is CASSEDSQETQYF. The CDR3 coding sequence is TGTGCCAGCAGTGAAGACAGCCAAGAGACCCAGTACTTC.

There are many counts of this clonotype. Likely a read error: the CDR3 ends without its conserved phenylalanine or tryptophan. The CDR3 DNA follows: TGTGCCAGCAGTTACTCGGCTAGCGGGGGATCCAGGGAGACCCAGTACGTC. It codes for CASSYSASGGSRETQYV. This chain uses TRBV6-5 with TRBJ2-5; 10 nucleotides align to TRBD2. The CDR3 has 17 residues. Trimming removed 0 bases from V and 5 bases from J; junction bases left unmatched: 9. Germline V gene lookup returns CDR1 MNHEY and CDR2 SVGAGI.

The J gene is TRBJ1-1, the V gene TRBV29-1; unclear D gene. V lost 2 bases and J 10 bases, leaving 14 bases between the germline ends. Germline values: CDR1 SQVTM, CDR2 ANQGSEA. The CDR3 runs to 12 residues. CDR3 DNA sequence: TGCAGCGTTGAATTTCCGACAATTGTAGCTTTCTTT. Translating gives CSVEFPTIVAFF. The entire variable domain, with the rest obtained from reference TRBV29-1 and TRBJ1-1, is as follows: SAVISQKPSRDICQRGTSLTIQCQVDSQVTMMFWYRQQPGQSLTLIATANQGSEATYESGFVIDKFPISRPNLTFSTLTVSNMSPEDSSIYLCSVEFPTIVAFFGQGTRLTVV.

The V call is TRBV6-5, the J call TRBJ1-2, with 11 bases matching TRBD1. Germline-derived CDR1 and CDR2 are MNHEY and SVGAGI. This CDR3 is built from 15 residues. The DNA for the CDR3 is TGTACCGGCAGCGGACAGGGGGCGCGCGGCTATGGCTACACCTTC. This codes for CTGSGQGARGYGYTF.

This clonotype occurred many times. V and J are TRBV5-1 and TRBJ2-5; D perhaps matches TRBD1 (6 bases). CDR1 and CDR2 (germline): SGHRS, YFSETQ. With 4 bases removed from V and 2 bases from J, the gap between germline ends came to 9 bases. The CDR3 consists of 13 residues. In DNA, the CDR3 is TGCGCCAGCAGCCGACAGGTACAAGAGACCCAGTACTTC. This translates into CASSRQVQETQYF.

The rearrangement uses TRBV2 and TRBJ2-1; 9 bases agree with TRBD1. The CDR3 loop spans 15 amino acids. The V gene end was trimmed by 4 bases and the J gene end by 1 base; junction bases not matched to a gene: 2. The germline CDR1 and CDR2 sequences are SNHLY and FYNNEI. CDR3 region: CASSATGGSYNEQFF. Written as DNA, the CDR3 is TGTGCCAGCAGTGCGACAGGGGGATCCTACAATGAGCAGTTCTTC.

The rearrangement joins TRBV12-3 or TRBV12-4 to TRBJ1-2; a weak D match, TRBD1 (6 bases). This CDR3 comprises 14 residues. The V gene lost 3 bases and the J gene lost 2 bases, with 10 bases spanning the gap. The CDR3: CASSFGGPNYGYTF. CDR3 DNA: TGTGCCAGCAGTTTTGGGGGGCCCAACTATGGCTACACCTTC.

This clonotype occurred a few times. V gene TRBV5-1 combines with J gene TRBJ2-3; D may be TRBD1 or TRBD2 (5 bases each). V was cut by 4 bases and J by 6 bases, with 15 bases left in between. CDR1 is SGHRS and CDR2 is YFSETQ in the germline V gene. This CDR3 is 14 amino acids long. Here the CDR3 reads CASSPGSRGDTQYF. The CDR3 DNA reads as TGCGCCAGCAGCCCCGGGTCGAGGGGCGATACGCAGTATTTT.